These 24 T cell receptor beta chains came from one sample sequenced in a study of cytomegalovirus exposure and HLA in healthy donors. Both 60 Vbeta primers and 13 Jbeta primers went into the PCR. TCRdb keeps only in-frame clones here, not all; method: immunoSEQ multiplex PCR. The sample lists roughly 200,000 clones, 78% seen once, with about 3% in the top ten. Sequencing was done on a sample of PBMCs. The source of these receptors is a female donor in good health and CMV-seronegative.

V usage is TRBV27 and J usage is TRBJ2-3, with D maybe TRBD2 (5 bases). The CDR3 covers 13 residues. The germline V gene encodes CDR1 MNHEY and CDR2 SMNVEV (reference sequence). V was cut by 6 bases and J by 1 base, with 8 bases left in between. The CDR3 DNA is TGTGCCAGCAGATATAGCGGCACAGATACGCAGTATTTT. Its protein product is CASRYSGTDTQYF.

CDR3 in amino acids: CASSQKTGTEAFF. The DNA for the CDR3 is TGTGCCAGCAGCCAGAAGACGGGAACTGAAGCTTTCTTT. V usage is TRBV7-6 and J usage is TRBJ1-1, with unresolved D. Germline V gives CDR1 SGHVS, CDR2 FNYEAQ. The V gene lost 5 bases and the J gene lost 5 bases, with 12 bases spanning the gap. CDR3 length: 13 residues.

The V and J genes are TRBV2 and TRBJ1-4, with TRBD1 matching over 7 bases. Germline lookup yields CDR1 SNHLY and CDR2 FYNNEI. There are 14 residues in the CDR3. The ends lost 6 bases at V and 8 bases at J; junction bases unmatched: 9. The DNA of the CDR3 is TGTGCCAGCAGAGAACAGGGGTTTTACGAAAAACTGTTTTTT. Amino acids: CASREQGFYEKLFF.

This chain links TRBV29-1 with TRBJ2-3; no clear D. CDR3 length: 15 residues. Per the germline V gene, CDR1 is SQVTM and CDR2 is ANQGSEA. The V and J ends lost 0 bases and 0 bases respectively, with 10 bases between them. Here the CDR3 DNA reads TGCAGCGTTGAAGATTCAACGGTTAGCACAGATACGCAGTATTTT. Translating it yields CSVEDSTVSTDTQYF.

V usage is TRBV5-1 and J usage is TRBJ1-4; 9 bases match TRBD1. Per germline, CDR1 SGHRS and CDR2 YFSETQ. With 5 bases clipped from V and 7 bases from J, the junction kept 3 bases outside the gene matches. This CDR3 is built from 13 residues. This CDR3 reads CASSRGQGEKLFF. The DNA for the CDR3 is TGCGCCAGCAGTCGGGGACAGGGTGAAAAACTGTTTTTT.

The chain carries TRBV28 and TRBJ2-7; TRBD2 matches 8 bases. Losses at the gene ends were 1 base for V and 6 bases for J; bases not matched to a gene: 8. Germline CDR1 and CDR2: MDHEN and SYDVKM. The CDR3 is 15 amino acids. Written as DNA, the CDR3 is TGTGCCAGCAGTTTATCTCCAGCGGGAGCTCGCGAGCAGTACTTC. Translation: CASSLSPAGAREQYF.

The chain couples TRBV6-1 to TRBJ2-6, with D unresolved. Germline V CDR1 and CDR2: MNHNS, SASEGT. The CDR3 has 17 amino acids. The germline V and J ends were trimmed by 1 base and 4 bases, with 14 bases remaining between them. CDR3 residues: CASSEGAWVPGANVLTF. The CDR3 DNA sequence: TGTGCCAGCAGTGAAGGAGCGTGGGTCCCCGGGGCCAACGTCCTGACTTTC.

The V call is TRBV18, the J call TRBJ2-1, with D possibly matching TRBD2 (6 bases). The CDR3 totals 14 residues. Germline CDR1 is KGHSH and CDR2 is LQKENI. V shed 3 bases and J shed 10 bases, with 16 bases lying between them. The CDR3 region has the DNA TGTGCCAGCTCACCTCGGGAGCACAGAGGGGAGCAGTTCTTC. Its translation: CASSPREHRGEQFF.

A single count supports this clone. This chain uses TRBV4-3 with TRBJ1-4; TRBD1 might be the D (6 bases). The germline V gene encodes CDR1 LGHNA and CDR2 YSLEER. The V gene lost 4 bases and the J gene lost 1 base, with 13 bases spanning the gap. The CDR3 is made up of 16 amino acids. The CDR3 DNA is TGCGCCAGCAGCCGAGGACGAGGGGGAACTAATGAAAAACTGTTTTTT. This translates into CASSRGRGGTNEKLFF.

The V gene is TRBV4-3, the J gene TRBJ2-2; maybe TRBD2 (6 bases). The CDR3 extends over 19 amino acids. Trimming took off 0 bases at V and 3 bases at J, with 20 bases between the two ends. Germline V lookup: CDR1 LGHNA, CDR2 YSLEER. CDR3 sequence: CASSQDEVMGAGDTGELFF. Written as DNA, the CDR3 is TGCGCCAGCAGCCAAGACGAAGTGATGGGAGCGGGCGACACCGGGGAGCTGTTTTTT.

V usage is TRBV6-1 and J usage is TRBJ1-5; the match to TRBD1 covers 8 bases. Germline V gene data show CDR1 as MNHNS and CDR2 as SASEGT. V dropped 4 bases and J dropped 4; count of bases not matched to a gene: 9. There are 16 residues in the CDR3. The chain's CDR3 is CASSVDRGLGNQPQHF. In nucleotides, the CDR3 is TGTGCCAGCAGTGTAGACAGGGGATTAGGAAATCAGCCCCAGCATTTT.

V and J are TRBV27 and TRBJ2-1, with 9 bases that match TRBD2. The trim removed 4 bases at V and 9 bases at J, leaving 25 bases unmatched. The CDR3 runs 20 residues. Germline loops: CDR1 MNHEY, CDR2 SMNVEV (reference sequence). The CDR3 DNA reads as TGTGCCAGCAGTTCTCGACAGGGAAAAGGTCTGGCGGGAGGGCCGAGTGAGCAGTTCTTC. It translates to CASSSRQGKGLAGGPSEQFF.

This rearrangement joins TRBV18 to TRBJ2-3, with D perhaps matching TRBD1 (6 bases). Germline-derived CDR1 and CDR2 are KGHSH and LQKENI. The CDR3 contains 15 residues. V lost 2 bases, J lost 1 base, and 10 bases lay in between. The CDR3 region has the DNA TGTGCCAGCTCACCATTATCAGGGGGCACAGATACGCAGTATTTT. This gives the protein CASSPLSGGTDTQYF.

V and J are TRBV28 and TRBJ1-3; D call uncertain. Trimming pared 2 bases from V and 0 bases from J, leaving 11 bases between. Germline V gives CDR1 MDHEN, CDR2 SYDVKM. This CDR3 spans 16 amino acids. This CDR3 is CASSLGTADSGNTIYF. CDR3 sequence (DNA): TGTGCCAGCAGTTTAGGTACAGCGGACTCTGGAAACACCATATATTTT.

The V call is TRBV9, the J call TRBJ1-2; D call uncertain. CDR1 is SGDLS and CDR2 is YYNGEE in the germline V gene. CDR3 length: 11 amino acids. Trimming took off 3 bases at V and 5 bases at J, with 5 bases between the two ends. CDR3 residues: CASSGGYGYTF. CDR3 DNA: TGTGCCAGCAGCGGCGGGTATGGCTACACCTTC. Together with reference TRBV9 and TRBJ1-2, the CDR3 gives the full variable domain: DSGVTQTPKHLITATGQRVTLRCSPRSGDLSVYWYQQSLDQGLQFLIQYYNGEERAKGNILERFSAQQFPDLHSELNLSSLELGDSALYFCASSGGYGYTFGSGTRLTVV.

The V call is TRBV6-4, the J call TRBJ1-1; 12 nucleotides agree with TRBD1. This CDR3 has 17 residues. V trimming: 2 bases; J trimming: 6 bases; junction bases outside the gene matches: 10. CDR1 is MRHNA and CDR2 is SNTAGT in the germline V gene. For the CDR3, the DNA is TGTGCCAGCAGTGACCCGCCGGGACAGGGGGCGCGGGCTGAAGCTTTCTTT. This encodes CASSDPPGQGARAEAFF.

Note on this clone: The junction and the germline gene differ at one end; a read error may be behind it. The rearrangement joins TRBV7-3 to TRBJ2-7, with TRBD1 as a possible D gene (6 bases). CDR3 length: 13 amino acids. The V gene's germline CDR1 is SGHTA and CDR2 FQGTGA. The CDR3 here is CASSSDPKAPGDF. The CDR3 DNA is TGTGCCAGCAGCTCAGATCCAAAGGCCCCAGGGGACTTC. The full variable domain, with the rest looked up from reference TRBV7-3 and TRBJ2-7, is GAGVSQTPSNKVTEKGKYVELRCDPISGHTALYWYRQSLGQGPEFLIYFQGTGAADDSGLPNDRFFAVRPEGSVSTLKIQRTERGDSAVYLCASSSDPKAPGDFGPGTRLTVT.

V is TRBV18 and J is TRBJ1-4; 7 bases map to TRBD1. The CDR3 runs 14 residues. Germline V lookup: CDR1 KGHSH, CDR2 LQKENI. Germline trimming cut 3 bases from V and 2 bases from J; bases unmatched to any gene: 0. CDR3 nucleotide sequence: TGTGCCAGCTCACCGGGACAGACTAATGAAAAACTGTTTTTT. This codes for CASSPGQTNEKLFF.

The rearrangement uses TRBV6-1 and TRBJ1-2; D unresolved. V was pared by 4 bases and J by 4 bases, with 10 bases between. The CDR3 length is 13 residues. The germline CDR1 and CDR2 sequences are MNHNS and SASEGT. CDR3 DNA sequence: TGTGCCAGCAGTGGGAGCGTCGGCTATGGCTACACCTTC. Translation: CASSGSVGYGYTF.

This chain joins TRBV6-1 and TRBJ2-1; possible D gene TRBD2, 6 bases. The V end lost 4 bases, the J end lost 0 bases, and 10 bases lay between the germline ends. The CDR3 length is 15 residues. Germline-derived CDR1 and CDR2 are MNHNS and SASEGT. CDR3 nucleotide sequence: TGTGCCAGCAGTGTTGCGGGGACCTCCTACAATGAGCAGTTCTTC. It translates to CASSVAGTSYNEQFF.

CDR3 in amino acids: CASSVGNRAGEGNYGYTF. CDR3 nucleotide sequence: TGTGCCAGCAGCGTAGGGAATCGAGCCGGGGAAGGGAACTATGGCTACACCTTC. The chain carries TRBV9 and TRBJ1-2; no clear D gene. Per germline, CDR1 SGDLS and CDR2 YYNGEE. V lost 0 bases, J lost 2 bases, and 20 bases lay in between. There are 18 residues in the CDR3.

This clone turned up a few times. This CDR3 reads CASSEWRGESYNEQFF. CDR3 in DNA: TGTGCCAGCAGTGAGTGGCGGGGTGAGTCCTACAATGAGCAGTTCTTC. The V gene is TRBV2, the J gene TRBJ2-1; D perhaps matches TRBD2 (6 bases). The CDR3 covers 16 residues. CDR1 is SNHLY and CDR2 is FYNNEI in the germline V gene. V was trimmed by 3 bases and J by 1 base, leaving 13 bases between them.

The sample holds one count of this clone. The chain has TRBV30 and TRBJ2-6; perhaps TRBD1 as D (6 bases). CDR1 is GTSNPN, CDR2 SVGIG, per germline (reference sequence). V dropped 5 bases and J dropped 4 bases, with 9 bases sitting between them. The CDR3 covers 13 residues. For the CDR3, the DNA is TGTGCCTGGCAGGGGTCCGGGGCCAACGTCCTGACTTTC. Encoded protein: CAWQGSGANVLTF.

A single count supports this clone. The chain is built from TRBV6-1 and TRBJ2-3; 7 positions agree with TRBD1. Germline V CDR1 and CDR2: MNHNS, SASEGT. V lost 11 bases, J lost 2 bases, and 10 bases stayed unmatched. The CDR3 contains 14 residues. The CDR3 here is CAAGGRSYTDTQYF. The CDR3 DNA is TGTGCCGCAGGGGGTAGGTCGTACACAGATACGCAGTATTTT.